This TCR beta chain was sequenced in a study of T cells in Graves' hyperthyroidism and ophthalmopathy. From germline, CDR1 is SGHAT and CDR2 FQNNGV. CDR3 size: 17 residues. Trimming at V came to 5 bases and at J to 5 bases, leaving 9 bases not matched to a gene. The table lists this clonotype with many counts. It was RNA transcripts that yielded the amplified TCR beta CDR3 regions. HTBI primers drove first-round RT-PCR of the TCR CDR3. TCRdb used MiXCR to reprocess the multiplex PCR reads, holding one entry per CDR3 protein. Here the sample spans 350,000 to 450,000 distinct CDR3 sequences, roughly 17% being singletons.

The sample was blood. The clonotype was recovered from a woman in her twenties or thirties with Graves' hyperthyroidism that later progressed to Graves' ophthalmopathy. V usage is TRBV11-2 and J usage is TRBJ2-1; 13 nucleotides line up with TRBD2. The CDR3, as DNA: TGTGCCAGCAGCCGGAGGACTAGCGGGGGCCTTAACAATGAGCAGTTCTTC. It yields the protein CASSRRTSGGLNNEQFF.